The present T cell receptor (beta chain) was sequenced within a study of blood T cell repertoires in COVID-19. Across the study: Italy, Spain and the United States were the sources of the convalescent and acute COVID-19 samples.

Repertoires were generated with immunoSEQ multiplex PCR, while TCRdb's copy carries only in-frame clones and drops some. The sample carries roughly 220,000 clones, 84% recorded once. With 0 bases removed from V and 10 bases from J, the gap between germline ends came to 17 bases. There are 14 residues in the CDR3. Looked up from germline, CDR1 is SGDLS and CDR2 is YYNGEE. The TCR was taken from a woman aged 25-40 years who had recovered from COVID-19. The sequenced sample was peripheral blood. This chain uses TRBV9 with TRBJ2-7; a weak D match, TRBD1 (6 bases). CDR3 sequence (DNA): TGTGCCAGCAGCGTAGGGGCCGGACAGAGTTCACAGTACTTC. Translation gives CASSVGAGQSSQYF.